This T cell receptor (beta chain) emerged from a study of blood T cells in healthy people across ages. Findings and limits, study-wide: For the donors, CMV status was unknown and possibly confounded expanded clonotype changes. Getting older went along with TCR beta diversity per million T cells dropping roughly linearly.

CDR3 size: 15 residues. Germline V gives CDR1 SEHNR, CDR2 FQNEAQ (reference sequence). Through a sample-barcoded 5' primer and a J-beta primer mix, a second PCR was run for roughly 6 to 11 cycles. Each cDNA molecule received a tag from a template-switch adaptor that had 12 random nucleotides. TCRdb called the 5' RACE reads again in MiXCR, with one record for every CDR3 protein. The sample includes under 950,000 distinct CDR3 sequences, about 24% of them seen just once. Drawing of peripheral blood yielded roughly 9.8 milliliters from each donor. This clonotype turned up a few times. What it binds is not known.

What was sequenced was blood. The source of this sequence is a man in his sixties or seventies in good health. V and J are TRBV7-9 and TRBJ2-5; 7 positions match TRBD1. Judging by the DNA end, TRBJ2-7 fits better; the J call may be wrong. CDR3: CASSPGQTIYYEQYV. DNA for the CDR3: TGTGCCAGCAGCCCGGGACAGACAATTTACTACGAGCAGTACGTC.